This T cell receptor (beta chain) was captured by sequencing in a study of T cells in Graves' hyperthyroidism and ophthalmopathy. Overall study findings and caveats: Blood shared most expanded thyroid clonotypes above 0.001. Ophthalmopathy and stable hyperthyroidism were told apart by a 13 V-J model.

The patients, who ranged from 18 to 65 in age, presented with newly diagnosed hyperthyroidism lasting under 2 months. In this sample, this clonotype turned up many times. Its target is not known. Amplification of TCR beta CDR3 regions was performed using RNA transcripts as template. The HTBI primer set served for first-round RT-PCR of the TCR CDR3. TCRdb itself ran the multiplex PCR reads through MiXCR, one entry per CDR3 protein. The sample lists a few hundred thousand distinct CDR3 sequences, 12% to 15% occurring once. The CDR3 has 16 amino acids. The germline gives CDR1 LGHDT, CDR2 YNNKEL (reference sequence). V shed 1 base and J 5 bases; nucleotides not matched to a gene: 5.

The sample taken for sequencing was blood. V gene TRBV3-1 combines with J gene TRBJ2-1, with 10 nucleotides matching TRBD1. This clonotype was sampled from a woman aged 18-29 years with Graves' hyperthyroidism. The CDR3: CASSQGFGTGDNEQFF. The CDR3 DNA sequence: TGTGCCAGCAGCCAAGGTTTTGGGACAGGGGACAATGAGCAGTTCTTC.